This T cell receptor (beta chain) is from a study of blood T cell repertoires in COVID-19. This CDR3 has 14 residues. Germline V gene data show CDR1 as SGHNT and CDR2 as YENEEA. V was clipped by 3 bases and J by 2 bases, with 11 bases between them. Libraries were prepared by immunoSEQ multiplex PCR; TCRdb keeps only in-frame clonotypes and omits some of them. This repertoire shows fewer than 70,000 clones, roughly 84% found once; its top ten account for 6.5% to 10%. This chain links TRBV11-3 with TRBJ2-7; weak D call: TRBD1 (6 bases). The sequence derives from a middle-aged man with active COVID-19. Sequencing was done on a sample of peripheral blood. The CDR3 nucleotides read TGTGCCAGCAGCTTGGCCGGGACACCCTACGAGCAGTACTTC. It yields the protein CASSLAGTPYEQYF.